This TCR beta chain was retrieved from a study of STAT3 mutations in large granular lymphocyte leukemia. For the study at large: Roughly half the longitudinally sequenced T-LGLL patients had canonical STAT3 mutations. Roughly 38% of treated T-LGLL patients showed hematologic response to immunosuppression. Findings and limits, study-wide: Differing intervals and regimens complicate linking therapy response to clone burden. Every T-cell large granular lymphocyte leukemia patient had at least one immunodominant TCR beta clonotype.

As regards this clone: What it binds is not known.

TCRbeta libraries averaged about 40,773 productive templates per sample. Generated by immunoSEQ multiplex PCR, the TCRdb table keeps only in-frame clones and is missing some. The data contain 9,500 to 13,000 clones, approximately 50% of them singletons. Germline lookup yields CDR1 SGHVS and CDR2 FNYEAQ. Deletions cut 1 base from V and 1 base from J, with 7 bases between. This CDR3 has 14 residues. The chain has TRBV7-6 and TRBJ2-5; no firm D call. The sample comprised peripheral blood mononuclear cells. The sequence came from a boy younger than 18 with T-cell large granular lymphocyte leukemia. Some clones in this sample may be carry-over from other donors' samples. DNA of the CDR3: TGTGCCAGCAGCTTAGACCCCTTCCAAGAGACCCAGTACTTC. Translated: CASSLDPFQETQYF.